Listed here are 23 T cell receptor beta chains from one sample, sequenced in a study of vaccination effects on CD4 cells after COVID-19. ViraFEST expansion of antigen-specific CD4+ T cells with viral peptide pools preceded sequencing. The authors isolated CD4+ T cells after 10 days of culture. Vaccine administered to participants consisted of two doses of either BNT162b2 or mRNA-1273. Clones were sequenced by immunoSEQ multiplex PCR, and TCRdb holds only the in-frame ones, with some missing. The sample shows 55,000 to 70,000 clones, less than 80% of them seen only once. These TCRs' antigens remain unknown. Sample: CD4+ T cells from PBMCs cultured with HCoV-OC43 spike peptides, taken after COVID-19 vaccination. This sample's subset: HCoV-OC43 spike overlapping peptide pool stimulation. These receptor sequences come from a human donor who received a COVID-19 vaccine.

This chain links TRBV5-6 with TRBJ1-2; 8 nucleotides line up with TRBD1. This CDR3 is built from 13 residues. Trimming removed 9 bases from V and 4 bases from J; junction bases left unmatched: 8. Germline V gives CDR1 SGHDT, CDR2 YYEEEE. CDR3 protein: CATTDRGSYGYTF. Written as DNA, the CDR3 is TGTGCCACCACTGACAGGGGTTCCTATGGCTACACCTTC.

The rearrangement uses TRBV5-1 and TRBJ2-1; 7 bases match TRBD1. The germline CDR1 and CDR2 sequences are SGHRS and YFSETQ. V lost 5 bases, J lost 4 bases, and 9 bases stayed unmatched. CDR3 length: 15 residues. The chain's CDR3 is CASSYRGPPYNEQFF. The CDR3 DNA follows: TGCGCCAGCAGTTACAGGGGCCCACCATACAATGAGCAGTTCTTC.

This clone has only one observation. V usage is TRBV3-1 (or the pseudogene TRBV3-2) and J usage is TRBJ1-6; D is undetermined. This CDR3 has 15 amino acids. Deletions cut 1 base from V and 10 bases from J, with 14 bases between. The V gene's germline CDR1 is LGHDT and CDR2 YNNKEL (reference sequence). The CDR3 coding sequence is TGTGCCAGCAGCCAAGGGCCAGTTCGAACGTCACCCCTCCACTTT. Protein: CASSQGPVRTSPLHF.

The genes are TRBV5-1 and TRBJ1-1; possible D gene TRBD1, 5 bases. The CDR3 extends over 15 amino acids. Between the trimmed V and J ends, which lost 0 bases and 1 base, there was a span of 10 bases. Germline V gene lookup returns CDR1 SGHRS and CDR2 YFSETQ. The CDR3 region has the DNA TGCGCCAGCAGCTTGGGGCTGGGGGAGAACACTGAAGCTTTCTTT. This encodes CASSLGLGENTEAFF.

The chain carries TRBV14 and TRBJ2-3; no clear D. Trimming pared 4 bases from V and 0 bases from J, leaving 11 bases between. Germline loops: CDR1 SGHDN, CDR2 FVKESK. This CDR3 has 15 amino acids. The CDR3 nucleotides are TGTGCCAGCAGCCCCGGCTATCTTAGCACAGATACGCAGTATTTT. It is translated as CASSPGYLSTDTQYF.

The chain is built from TRBV2 and TRBJ1-2, with D perhaps TRBD1 (5 bases). Looked up from germline, CDR1 is SNHLY and CDR2 is FYNNEI. V was shortened by 6 bases and J by 6 bases, with 14 bases between the two germline ends. This CDR3 comprises 13 residues. The CDR3 coding sequence is TGTGCCAGCAGGCGGGGGGATTTCGATGGCTACACCTTC. It translates to CASRRGDFDGYTF.

The sample holds a few counts of this clone. The chain is built from TRBV10-2 and TRBJ1-1; D gene unclear. V lost 11 bases to trimming and J lost 5 bases, with 15 bases between them. In germline, CDR1 is WSHSY, CDR2 SAAADI. The CDR3 loop spans 12 amino acids. The CDR3 nucleotides are TGCGCCGCATCCCCGGTCCAAACTGAAGCTTTCTTT. Protein sequence: CAASPVQTEAFF.

The V call is TRBV10-3, the J call TRBJ2-2, with 13 bases aligning to TRBD2. Germline V gives CDR1 ENHRY, CDR2 SYGVKD. V shed 2 bases, J shed 5 bases, and the junction held 8 bases outside the gene matches. The CDR3 runs to 18 residues. DNA of the CDR3: TGTGCCATCAGTGAGATGAGACTAGCGGGGGGTTGGACCGGGGAGCTGTTTTTT. Encoded protein: CAISEMRLAGGWTGELFF.

This clone was observed a few times. CDR3 protein: CASSMATGLDGNTIYF. CDR3 bases: TGCGCCAGCAGTATGGCGACAGGCCTTGATGGAAACACCATATATTTT. The chain is built from TRBV5-1 and TRBJ1-3, with D possibly matching TRBD1 (6 bases). From germline, CDR1 is SGHRS and CDR2 YFSETQ. V was pared by 5 bases and J by 3 bases, with 18 bases between. The CDR3 extends over 16 amino acids.

The chain has TRBV5-1 and TRBJ2-3, with 9 nucleotides matching TRBD1. The germline gives CDR1 SGHRS, CDR2 YFSETQ. This CDR3 comprises 14 residues. J gave up 5 bases and V 4 bases, and 5 bases lay outside the gene matches. CDR3 sequence: CASSLQGAIDTQYF. In DNA form, the CDR3 reads TGCGCCAGCAGCCTACAGGGGGCAATAGATACGCAGTATTTT.

The chain employs TRBV24-1 and TRBJ2-1, with 10 bases lining up with TRBD2. This CDR3 comprises 16 residues. Trimming took 3 bases from V and 4 from J; bases not matched to a gene: 5. From germline, CDR1 is KGHDR and CDR2 SFDVKD. CDR3 residues: CATSDRGLAAYNEQFF. DNA of the CDR3: TGTGCCACCAGTGATCGAGGACTAGCGGCTTACAATGAGCAGTTCTTC.

This clone turned up a few times. The chain combines TRBV2 with TRBJ1-1; 8 positions agree with TRBD1. Germline V lookup: CDR1 SNHLY, CDR2 FYNNEI. V gave up 11 bases and J gave up 0 bases; unmatched junction bases: 11. This CDR3 has 15 residues. Written as DNA, the CDR3 is TGTGCCTGCATTTCGGACAGGGCCATGAACACTGAAGCTTTCTTT. Its translation is CACISDRAMNTEAFF. The full variable domain, in which reference TRBV2 and TRBJ1-1 provide the parts outside the CDR3, is EPEVTQTPSHQVTQMGQEVILRCVPISNHLYFYWYRQILGQKVEFLVSFYNNEISEKSEIFDDQFSVERPDGSNFTLKIRSTKLEDSAMYFCACISDRAMNTEAFFGQGTRLTVV.

The J gene is TRBJ1-1, the V gene TRBV6-4; tentatively, D is TRBD1 (6 bases). This CDR3 has 13 residues. CDR1 and CDR2 from the germline V gene are MRHNA and SNTAGT. Trimming stripped 3 bases from V and 5 bases from J, with 10 bases between. CDR3 nucleotides: TGTGCCAGCAGTGATCGGGGGCGTACTGAAGCTTTCTTT. Protein sequence: CASSDRGRTEAFF.

The chain links TRBV18 to TRBJ2-5; 7 bases are a match to TRBD2. With 0 bases clipped from V and 2 bases from J, the junction kept 6 bases outside the gene matches. This CDR3 has 16 amino acids. CDR1 is KGHSH, CDR2 LQKENI, per germline. The CDR3 here is CASSPPRGRGQETQYF. Written as DNA, the CDR3 is TGTGCCAGCTCACCACCCCGAGGGAGGGGTCAAGAGACCCAGTACTTC.

The V and J genes are TRBV4-1 and TRBJ1-5; no reliable D call. CDR1 is MGHRA, CDR2 YSYEKL, per germline. V was trimmed by 0 bases and J by 3 bases, leaving 12 bases between them. CDR3 length: 16 amino acids. The CDR3 coding sequence is TGCGCCAGCAGCCAAGAAGCTTCCGGGTCCAATCAGCCCCAGCATTTT. This codes for CASSQEASGSNQPQHF.

The V and J genes are TRBV20-1 and TRBJ2-1, with D uncertain. The ends were cut back, 3 bases at V and 5 bases at J, with 5 bases in the middle. Germline V gene sequence: CDR1 DFQATT, CDR2 SNEGSKA (reference sequence). This CDR3 region has 11 residues. The CDR3 DNA reads as TGCAGTGCTAGTCGGGACAATGAGCAGTTCTTC. Protein: CSASRDNEQFF.

CDR3: CASGKSRGQIEAFF. CDR3 bases: TGTGCCAGCGGAAAATCCAGGGGACAAATTGAAGCTTTCTTT. The chain joins TRBV28 to TRBJ1-1; weak D call: TRBD1 (6 bases). This CDR3 is built from 14 residues. Germline V gives CDR1 MDHEN, CDR2 SYDVKM. V lost 8 bases and J 7 bases, leaving 20 bases between the germline ends. Complete variable domain (other parts from reference TRBV28 and TRBJ1-1): DVKVTQSSRYLVKRTGEKVFLECVQDMDHENMFWYRQDPGLGLRLIYFSYDVKMKEKGDIPEGYSVSREKKERFSLILESASTNQTSMYLCASGKSRGQIEAFFGQGTRLTVV.

The rearrangement links TRBV9 to TRBJ1-1, with 9 positions matching TRBD1. J gave up 4 bases and V 0 bases, and 7 bases lay outside the gene matches. Germline CDR1 and CDR2: SGDLS and YYNGEE. This CDR3 is 16 amino acids long. The CDR3 loop reads CASSVEGTGLGTEAFF. The CDR3 region has the DNA TGTGCCAGCAGCGTAGAAGGGACAGGGTTAGGCACTGAAGCTTTCTTT.

The rearrangement links TRBV7-2 to TRBJ2-1; no reliable D call. Trimming shortened V by 5 bases and J by 1 base, and 12 bases separated the two germline ends. CDR3 length equals 15 residues. Germline CDR1 is SGHTA and CDR2 is FQGNSA. The CDR3 region has the DNA TGTGCCAGCAGCATAGGATCCATATCCTACAATGAGCAGTTCTTC. Encoded protein: CASSIGSISYNEQFF. Full variable domain (missing parts from reference TRBV7-2 and TRBJ2-1): GAGVSQSPSNKVTEKGKDVELRCDPISGHTALYWYRQSLGQGLEFLIYFQGNSAPDKSGLPSDRFSAERTGGSVSTLTIQRTQQEDSAVYLCASSIGSISYNEQFFGPGTRLTVL.

The chain links TRBV24-1 to TRBJ1-2, with D possibly matching TRBD1 (6 bases). V lost 1 base and J 8 bases, leaving 16 bases between the germline ends. Germline assignment: CDR1 KGHDR and CDR2 SFDVKD. CDR3 length: 15 residues. This CDR3 reads CATSDFPGDFGGYTF. In nucleotides, the CDR3 is TGTGCCACCAGTGATTTTCCAGGGGACTTCGGGGGCTACACCTTC.

The V gene is TRBV7-2, the J gene TRBJ2-5, with D possibly being TRBD2 (5 bases). The CDR3 totals 14 residues. V was cut by 5 bases and J by 1 base, with 11 bases left in between. Germline loops: CDR1 SGHTA, CDR2 FQGNSA. CDR3 sequence: CASSLQRSQETQYF. CDR3 sequence (DNA): TGTGCCAGCAGCCTCCAGCGGAGCCAAGAGACCCAGTACTTC.

The genes are TRBV10-3 and TRBJ2-5; tentative D call: TRBD1 (6 bases). The germline gives CDR1 ENHRY, CDR2 SYGVKD. Deletions cut 4 bases from V and 1 base from J, with 10 bases between. The CDR3 has 14 amino acids. DNA of the CDR3: TGTGCCATCAGTGGTCGACAGGTCCAAGAGACCCAGTACTTC. Translation: CAISGRQVQETQYF.

This clone was detected only a few times. The chain recombines TRBV11-2 with TRBJ1-1; D remains ambiguous. Germline V gene sequence: CDR1 SGHAT, CDR2 FQNNGV. The CDR3 spans 13 residues. Deletions cut 4 bases from V and 5 bases from J, with 11 bases between. The CDR3 coding sequence is TGTGCCAGCAGCTCCCTGCGGGGTACTGAAGCTTTCTTT. Protein product: CASSSLRGTEAFF.